These 26 T cell receptor beta chains originate from one sample sequenced in a study of CD8+ T cells in alopecia areata. Lesional scalp tissue (obtained by punch biopsy) and peripheral blood were collected from alopecia areata patients. Extracted from the samples, RNA was reverse transcribed into cDNA to serve as the sequencing template. Profiled with immunoSEQ multiplex PCR; TCRdb holds only in-frame clones, not every one. This sample has under 20,000 clones, with 60% to 80% found just once. Material: skin, obtained at week 0. The receptors were sampled from a human donor with alopecia areata.

This clone was detected only once. This chain connects TRBV9 to TRBJ2-7; weak D call: TRBD1 (5 bases). Germline CDR1 SGDLS, CDR2 YYNGEE. V was trimmed by 0 bases and J by 2 bases, leaving 9 bases between them. CDR3 size: 14 residues. The CDR3 bases are TGTGCCAGCAGCGTAGGACAGACCACCTACGAGCAGTACTTC. Its translation: CASSVGQTTYEQYF.

This chain joins TRBV7-8 and TRBJ2-7; the D gene is possibly TRBD2 (7 bases). The CDR3 runs 15 residues. Trimming stripped 2 bases from V and 4 bases from J, with 15 bases between. Germline CDR1 reads SGHVS; CDR2 reads FQNEAQ. Here the CDR3 reads CASSLILGGAYEQYF. The CDR3 bases are TGTGCCAGCAGCTTAATTCTAGGGGGGGCTTACGAGCAGTACTTC.

The rearrangement joins TRBV5-8 to TRBJ2-1; possibly TRBD2 for D (5 bases). The germline V gene encodes CDR1 SGHTS and CDR2 YDEGEE. V was clipped by 0 bases and J by 4 bases, with 14 bases between them. This CDR3 spans 16 amino acids. The CDR3 DNA sequence: TGTGCCAGCAGCTTGGCCCCACTAGGAGGTTACAATGAGCAGTTCTTC. Its protein product is CASSLAPLGGYNEQFF.

About this clone: This CDR3 is also generated by other DNA sequences in the sample. V usage is TRBV7-2 and J usage is TRBJ2-1; no clear D. Looked up from germline, CDR1 is SGHTA and CDR2 is FQGNSA. The CDR3 has 13 amino acids. V lost 2 bases and J 3 bases, leaving 5 bases between the germline ends. CDR3 bases: TGTGCCAGCAGCTTAACGATCTACAATGAGCAGTTCTTC. Amino acids: CASSLTIYNEQFF.

The chain has TRBV4-1 and TRBJ1-3, with D possibly TRBD1 on 5 matching bases. From germline, CDR1 is MGHRA and CDR2 YSYEKL. The CDR3 is made up of 16 amino acids. The germline V and J ends were trimmed by 3 bases and 3 bases, with 15 bases remaining between them. The CDR3 coding sequence is TGCGCCAGCAGCCATACAGGTACCCCAGATGGAAACACCATATATTTT. Protein: CASSHTGTPDGNTIYF.

This clone came up a few times. V usage is TRBV6-5 and J usage is TRBJ2-7; perhaps TRBD1 as D (6 bases). Trimming left V 5 bases short and J 2 bases short, with 13 bases between. This CDR3 has 14 amino acids. CDR1 is MNHEY and CDR2 is SVGAGI in the germline V gene. The CDR3 spells CASSRQAGAYEQYF. CDR3 sequence (DNA): TGTGCCAGCAGTCGACAGGCAGGGGCCTACGAGCAGTACTTC.

This clone was recorded once. The chain has TRBV30 and TRBJ2-7; the match to TRBD1 covers 8 bases. Germline V gives CDR1 GTSNPN, CDR2 SVGIG (reference sequence). The junction had 2 bases not matched to a gene; V was cut back by 5 bases and J by 2 bases. The CDR3 has 12 residues. The CDR3 DNA reads as TGTGCCTGGGGACAGGGAACCTACGAGCAGTACTTC. Residues: CAWGQGTYEQYF.

The J gene is TRBJ2-3, the V gene TRBV23-1; D gene unclear. TRBV23-1 qualifies as an ORF whose function is uncertain. CDR3 length equals 13 residues. V lost 11 bases and J 0 bases, leaving 12 bases between the germline ends. CDR3 nucleotide sequence: TGCGCCCGAGAACGGCTTAGCACAGATACGCAGTATTTT. It yields the protein CARERLSTDTQYF.

The V and J genes are TRBV20-1 and TRBJ2-5, with no clear D. From germline, CDR1 is DFQATT and CDR2 SNEGSKA (reference sequence). The CDR3 contains 11 residues. The ends were cut back, 5 bases at V and 4 bases at J, with 8 bases in the middle. The CDR3 DNA reads as TGCAGTGCTCACGAAATAGAGACCCAGTACTTC. The encoded protein is CSAHEIETQYF.

The chain joins TRBV7-2 to TRBJ2-3, with TRBD2 matching over 12 bases. V shed 4 bases and J 6 bases; nucleotides not matched to a gene: 11. Germline CDR1 reads SGHTA; CDR2 reads FQGNSA. This CDR3 comprises 17 residues. The CDR3 DNA follows: TGTGCCAGCAGCTCAGGACTAGCGGGGCTTACCACGGATACGCAGTATTTT. It encodes CASSSGLAGLTTDTQYF.

By share, this clone ranks as medium-sized (0.01 to 0.1%). The chain recombines TRBV5-1 with TRBJ2-1; no firm D call. The CDR3 consists of 15 residues. V was shortened by 0 bases and J by 10 bases, with 17 bases between the two germline ends. CDR1 is SGHRS, CDR2 YFSETQ, per germline. Here the CDR3 DNA reads TGCGCCAGCAGCTTGGAAACAGCTCCTAATAAGGAGCAGTTCTTC. This encodes CASSLETAPNKEQFF.

The chain has TRBV29-1 and TRBJ1-2; a weak D match, TRBD1 (6 bases). V gave up 5 bases and J gave up 4 bases, with 14 bases separating them. CDR3 size: 13 residues. Germline CDR1 reads SQVTM; CDR2 reads ANQGSEA. The CDR3 spells CSVKWGAGYGYTF. Written as DNA, the CDR3 is TGCAGCGTTAAATGGGGGGCGGGCTATGGCTACACCTTC.

This clone is labeled large. V is TRBV2 and J is TRBJ2-3; no clear D gene. The V gene lost 3 bases and the J gene lost 2 bases, with 6 bases spanning the gap. This CDR3 is built from 13 residues. CDR1 and CDR2 (germline): SNHLY, FYNNEI. CDR3 sequence (DNA): TGTGCCAGCAGTGAGCCCTTCACAGATACGCAGTATTTT. This encodes CASSEPFTDTQYF.

Details on this clone: The conserved phenylalanine or tryptophan is not found at the CDR3 terminus, so this likely reflects a read error. The chain has TRBV4-3 and TRBJ2-7; 9 positions agree with TRBD2. Germline V CDR1 and CDR2: LGHNA, YSLEER. Unmatched junction bases numbered 5, after V lost 4 bases and J lost 1 base. CDR3 length: 15 amino acids. The CDR3 here is CASSLSGGASYEQYS. CDR3 sequence (DNA): TGCGCCAGCAGCCTTAGCGGGGGTGCATCCTACGAGCAGTACTCC.

The CDR3 DNA sequence: TGTGCCAGTAGTATGGCGAGGGAGCAGTTCTTC. Residues: CASSMAREQFF. The chain joins TRBV19 to TRBJ2-1; no definite D call. The CDR3 runs 11 residues. The germline V and J ends were trimmed by 3 bases and 10 bases, with 7 bases remaining between them. Germline lookup yields CDR1 LNHDA and CDR2 SQIVND (reference sequence).

The rearrangement uses TRBV4-1 and TRBJ2-7; 9 nucleotides match TRBD1. Germline lookup yields CDR1 MGHRA and CDR2 YSYEKL. The CDR3 is made up of 14 amino acids. Trimming removed 4 bases from V and 5 bases from J; junction bases left unmatched: 6. Written as DNA, the CDR3 is TGCGCCAGCAGCCGGGACAGGGTAATTCACGAGCAGTACTTC. This sequence encodes CASSRDRVIHEQYF.

The chain combines TRBV6-5 with TRBJ2-1, with D uncertain. Germline V lookup: CDR1 MNHEY, CDR2 SVGAGI. The length of the CDR3 is 13 residues. The germline V and J ends were trimmed by 0 bases and 5 bases, with 5 bases remaining between them. CDR3 region: CASSYSDNNEQFF. The CDR3, as DNA: TGTGCCAGCAGTTACTCTGATAACAATGAGCAGTTCTTC.

This clone has only one observation. The chain combines TRBV7-2 with TRBJ2-2, with 8 bases aligning to TRBD2. The V gene end was trimmed by 0 bases and the J gene end by 4 bases; junction bases not matched to a gene: 7. This CDR3 has 17 residues. Germline-derived CDR1 and CDR2 are SGHTA and FQGNSA. This chain's CDR3 is CASSLALGAGVTGELFF. The DNA for the CDR3 is TGTGCCAGCAGCTTAGCACTCGGAGCGGGGGTCACCGGGGAGCTGTTTTTT. The entire variable domain, with the rest obtained from reference TRBV7-2 and TRBJ2-2, is as follows: GAGVSQSPSNKVTEKGKDVELRCDPISGHTALYWYRQSLGQGLEFLIYFQGNSAPDKSGLPSDRFSAERTGGSVSTLTIQRTQQEDSAVYLCASSLALGAGVTGELFFGEGSRLTVL.

This chain joins TRBV5-6 and TRBJ1-4; tentatively, D is TRBD1 (5 bases). The CDR3 loop spans 14 amino acids. Germline V CDR1 and CDR2: SGHDT, YYEEEE. V lost 3 bases and J lost 8, with 14 bases in between. CDR3 DNA: TGTGCCAGCAGCTCCGACAGTGTCGGGGAAAAACTGTTTTTT. This gives the protein CASSSDSVGEKLFF.

In this sample, this clone turned up a few times. The V and J genes are TRBV2 and TRBJ2-7; no reliable D call. V dropped 3 bases and J dropped 6 bases, with 3 bases sitting between them. The CDR3 consists of 10 residues. Germline values: CDR1 SNHLY, CDR2 FYNNEI. CDR3 residues: CASSDVEQYF. CDR3 nucleotides: TGTGCCAGCAGTGACGTCGAGCAGTACTTC.

This chain joins TRBV29-1 and TRBJ1-2; the match to TRBD1 covers 7 bases. V lost 7 bases and J lost 4; bases outside the gene matches: 12. The CDR3 covers 14 residues. The germline gives CDR1 SQVTM, CDR2 ANQGSEA. CDR3 residues: CSGIVQGIGYGYTF. In nucleotides, the CDR3 is TGCAGCGGGATAGTACAGGGGATTGGCTATGGCTACACCTTC.

The chain couples TRBV7-2 to TRBJ2-7; 9 bases match TRBD1. This CDR3 spans 15 amino acids. Per the germline V gene, CDR1 is SGHTA and CDR2 is FQGNSA. J lost 6 bases, V lost 1 base, and 7 bases had no gene match. CDR3 region: CASSLDRGRFSEQYF. DNA of the CDR3: TGTGCCAGCAGCTTAGACAGGGGGCGATTCAGCGAGCAGTACTTC.

In its sample, this clone was seen a few times. This chain uses TRBV7-2 with TRBJ1-2, with D uncertain. V was trimmed by 5 bases and J by 4 bases, leaving 11 bases between them. The CDR3 is 13 residues long. Germline V gives CDR1 SGHTA, CDR2 FQGNSA. CDR3 in DNA: TGTGCCAGCAGCCCGGAGCATCGCTATGGCTACACCTTC. Translation: CASSPEHRYGYTF.

V is TRBV5-8 and J is TRBJ2-3, with D tentatively TRBD2 (6 bases). The germline gives CDR1 SGHTS, CDR2 YDEGEE. The V and J ends lost 6 bases and 0 bases respectively, with 11 bases between them. This CDR3 has 14 amino acids. Here the CDR3 reads CASTEAGSTDTQYF. The CDR3 region has the DNA TGTGCCAGCACCGAAGCGGGCAGCACAGATACGCAGTATTTT. The variable domain in full, completed from reference TRBV5-8 and TRBJ2-3, reads EAGVTQSPTHLIKTRGQQATLRCSPISGHTSVYWYQQALGLGLQFLLWYDEGEERNRGNFPPRFSGRQFPNYSSELNVNALELEDSALYLCASTEAGSTDTQYFGPGTRLTVL.

The CDR3 nucleotides read TGCGCCAGCAGCTTGGTTAGCGGGGGCCCTCAAGAGACCCAGTACTTC. Its translation: CASSLVSGGPQETQYF. The chain recombines TRBV5-1 with TRBJ2-5; 9 nucleotides line up with TRBD2. Germline loops: CDR1 SGHRS, CDR2 YFSETQ. The junction had 5 bases not matched to a gene; V was cut back by 0 bases and J by 2 bases. CDR3 length: 16 amino acids.

CDR3 DNA sequence: TGTGCCAGCAGATCGGGGGACAGGAGGAACTATGGCTACACCTTC. Translation gives CASRSGDRRNYGYTF. The chain is built from TRBV6-5 and TRBJ1-2; 8 nucleotides match TRBD1. The germline V gene has CDR1 MNHEY and CDR2 SVGAGI. The CDR3 sequence is 15 residues long. J was trimmed by 2 bases and V by 6 bases; bases with no gene match: 8.